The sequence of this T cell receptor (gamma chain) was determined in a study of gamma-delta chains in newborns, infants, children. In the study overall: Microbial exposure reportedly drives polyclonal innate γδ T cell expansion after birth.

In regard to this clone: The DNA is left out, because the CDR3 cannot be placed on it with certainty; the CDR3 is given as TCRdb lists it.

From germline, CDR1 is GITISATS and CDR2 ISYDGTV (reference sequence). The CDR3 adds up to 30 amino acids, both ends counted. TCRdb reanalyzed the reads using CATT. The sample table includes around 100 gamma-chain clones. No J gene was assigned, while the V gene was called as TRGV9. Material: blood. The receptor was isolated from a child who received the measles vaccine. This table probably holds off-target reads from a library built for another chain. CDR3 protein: CACDTVGGIRGETSSWDTRQMFFGTGIKLF.